The T cell receptor (beta chain) described here comes from a study of CD8+ T cells in alopecia areata. Indicated treatment: oral pan-JAK inhibitor, 5-10 mg twice daily. The study team obtained lesional scalp punch biopsies and peripheral blood from alopecia areata patients. PBMCs were stained for CD3, CD4 and CD8, and CD4+ and CD8+ T cells were sorted. Study-wide results and limits: Among the top 100, expanded CD8+ clones, as well as scalp clonality, were significantly decreased by tofacitinib.

This clone was detected only a few times. Its antigen remains unknown. CDR3 length equals 14 residues. From germline, CDR1 is SGHRS and CDR2 YFSETQ. Trimming stripped 2 bases from V and 0 bases from J, with 9 bases between. The sequencing template was cDNA reverse transcribed from extracted RNA. Sequencing used immunoSEQ multiplex PCR; TCRdb keeps in-frame clones, though not all of them. The data contain roughly 210,000 clones, approximately 40% of them singletons. The receptor's source is a human donor with alopecia areata. The sample in question was CD4+ T cells sorted from blood, obtained at approximately week 36, from a patient treated with tofacitinib. This sequence joins TRBV5-1 and TRBJ2-7; no clear D. CDR3 sequence: CASSFVADSYEQYF. The CDR3 nucleotides are TGCGCCAGCAGCTTCGTAGCAGACTCCTACGAGCAGTACTTC.